This entry features one T cell receptor (beta chain) sequence. Germline CDR1 SGHAT, CDR2 FQNNGV. With 2 bases removed from V and 0 bases from J, the gap between germline ends came to 14 bases. This CDR3 comprises 18 residues. The source of the sample is a study of cytotoxic CD8 clonotypes in ibrutinib-treated CLL. Looking at the study overall: A mean of around 270,000 productive templates and 90,000 or so productive rearrangements was obtained per sample.

Depths of 1 in 200,000 to 1 in 1 million T cells were the sequencing target. Generated by immunoSEQ multiplex PCR, the TCRdb table keeps only in-frame clones and is missing some. The profile shows about 35,000 clones, about 64% of them singletons. The rearrangement links TRBV11-2 to TRBJ1-6; unclear D gene. The sequence was obtained from a human donor with chronic lymphocytic leukemia. The specimen was PBMCs, collected at disease progression, from a patient treated with ibrutinib. The chain's CDR3 is CASSLPREESSYNSPLHF. As DNA, the CDR3 is TGTGCCAGCAGCTTACCCCGGGAGGAAAGCTCCTATAATTCACCCCTCCACTTT.